This TCR beta chain was identified during a study of blood T cell repertoires in COVID-19. Study background: Material from acute and convalescent COVID-19 was sourced from the United States, Italy and Spain. Sample material is recorded as cDNA or gDNA derived from T cells, B-cell-depleted T cells, or PBMCs.

Authors' methods: Scientists estimated how many nucleated cells there were by amplifying reference gene primers. TCRdb's table, derived via immunoSEQ multiplex PCR, lists solely in-frame clones and lacks some. The V and J calls and clone size are taken from that table; D and trimming were inferred from the DNA. The sample contains under 120,000 clones, more than 60% of which appear only once. CDR1 and CDR2 from the germline V gene are MDHEN and SYDVKM. V gave up 4 bases and J gave up 0 bases, with 16 bases separating them. The CDR3 covers 16 residues. The chain links TRBV28 to TRBJ2-7; D perhaps matches TRBD1 (5 bases). Specimen: peripheral blood. The source of this sequence is a man in his sixties or seventies with active or convalescent COVID-19. The DNA for the CDR3 is TGTGCCAGCAGTTCCTCTCGACAGCACCCCTCCTACGAGCAGTACTTC. Translation: CASSSSRQHPSYEQYF. The full variable domain, in which reference TRBV28 and TRBJ2-7 provide the parts outside the CDR3, is DVKVTQSSRYLVKRTGEKVFLECVQDMDHENMFWYRQDPGLGLRLIYFSYDVKMKEKGDIPEGYSVSREKKERFSLILESASTNQTSMYLCASSSSRQHPSYEQYFGPGTRLTVT.